A selection of T cell receptor beta chains follows, all from one sample in a study of T cells in Graves' hyperthyroidism and ophthalmopathy. TCRdb re-derived calls from the multiplex PCR reads in MiXCR, one entry per CDR3 protein. In the table there are some 720,000 distinct CDR3 sequences, about 15% of which are singletons. Sequencing used blood. The receptors come from a man between 18 and 29 years old with Graves' hyperthyroidism. The CDR3 runs from the conserved cysteine through the conserved F or W.

V gene | CDR3 protein
TRBV28 | CASSSPLKSTDTQYF
TRBV3-1 | CASSQESGAAEAFF
TRBV9 | CASSVGLGLETQYF
TRBV30 | CAWEGLYGYTF
TRBV7-2 | CASSLALRGTGANVLTF
TRBV20-1 | CSAKGQGDTGELFF
TRBV24-1 | CATSDTSRTGEQYF
TRBV2 | CASRTAASGTGELFF
TRBV20-1 | CSASQDSYTGELFF
TRBV20-1 | CSARDRGSGNPEQFF
TRBV6-1 | CASRQTNQPQHF
TRBV7-2 | CASSRTVYSNQPQHF
TRBV9 | CASSPDSSIYEQYF
TRBV29-1 | CSVMRTSGGREQFF
TRBV20-1 | CSARGLVASDSSYNEQFF
TRBV20-1 | CSDRTRGETQYF
TRBV6-1 | CASSAGLAPIGEQFF
TRBV7-2 | CASSSPGVYEQYF
TRBV30 | CAWSPRQGSYEQYF
TRBV19 | CASTTVGQPNQPQHF
TRBV5-6 | CASSRGGRAYEQYF
TRBV24-1 | CATSDPDRPYEQYF
TRBV5-1 | CASSLGVTAEQYF
TRBV3-1 | CASSQVGTSNQPQHF
TRBV6-6 | CASSYGSGGGETQYF
TRBV18 | CASSLGQGHEYGYTF
TRBV27 | CASSLNSGETQYF
TRBV28 | CASSFQRGSKTDTQYF
TRBV28 | CASSPWEMAMDRAYEQYF
TRBV15 | CASQRSLRDTQYF
TRBV6-2/TRBV6-3 | CASSYDRTASDEQYF
TRBV18 | CASSPGSLYGYTF
TRBV10-3 | CAIRGSGGDNEQFF
TRBV11-2 | CASSLPGQGHEQYF
TRBV28 | CASSQGGELNYGYTF
TRBV20-1 | CSARKPGLPDNEQFF
TRBV5-1 | CASSPGQGIVGYTF
TRBV18 | CASSPPDPPYEQYF
TRBV24-1 | CATSDYWGEQFF
TRBV6-2/TRBV6-3 | CASSRTGAGPSNEKLFF